The rows below give T cell receptor beta chains drawn from one sample of a study of control samples from healthy donors and cancer patients. TCRdb's copy holds only in-frame clones and misses some; the assay was immunoSEQ multiplex PCR. The table shows tens of thousands of clones, with 85% to 95% occurring only once. The sample was PBMCs. The receptors were gathered from a man aged 30 to 39 with colorectal cancer. CDR3s include the opening cysteine and the closing phenylalanine or tryptophan. The D gene is left open where the match is weak. The size field is filled for only some rows; it gives once, few, many or a size class.

clone_size	v_call	j_call	d_call	cdr3_aa	cdr3_nt
few	TRBV5-1	TRBJ1-5	NA	CASSLDGNLNQPQHF	TGCGCCAGCAGCTTGGATGGGAACTTAAATCAGCCCCAGCATTTT
once	TRBV2	TRBJ2-1	NA	CASSPGVGAGRNEQFF	TGTGCCAGCAGCCCCGGGGTGGGGGCAGGGCGAAATGAGCAGTTCTTC
NA	TRBV7-2	TRBJ1-2	TRBD1	CASSLSGQGVDTF	TGTGCCAGCAGCTTATCGGGACAGGGGGTCGACACCTTC
NA	TRBV20-1	TRBJ1-2	NA	CSAGQGEGYTF	TGCAGTGCTGGGCAGGGCGAAGGCTACACCTTC
NA	TRBV5-6	TRBJ1-6	NA	CASSLYSQNSPLHF	TGTGCCAGCAGCTTGTACAGCCAGAATTCACCCCTCCACTTT
NA	TRBV24-1	TRBJ2-2	TRBD2	CATSQRGTNTGELFF	TGTGCCACCAGCCAGCGGGGGACGAACACCGGGGAGCTGTTTTTT
NA	TRBV2	TRBJ1-4	NA	CASSEGFSVGEKLFF	TGTGCCAGCAGTGAAGGGTTCTCGGTGGGTGAAAAACTGTTTTTT
NA	TRBV4-1	TRBJ2-3	NA	CASSQDWLGGTYGSTDTQYF	TGCGCCAGCAGCCAAGATTGGTTGGGCGGAACCTATGGGAGCACAGATACGCAGTATTTT
NA	TRBV5-1	TRBJ2-1	TRBD2	CASSLGRGDEQFF	TGCGCCAGCAGCTTAGGGCGGGGGGATGAGCAGTTCTTC
NA	TRBV3-1/TRBV3-2	TRBJ2-5	NA	CASSQDWGRQETQYF	TGTGCCAGCAGCCAAGACTGGGGGAGGCAAGAGACCCAGTACTTC
NA	TRBV5-6	TRBJ2-2	NA	CASSFQGVNTGELFF	TGTGCCAGCAGCTTCCAGGGAGTGAACACCGGGGAGCTGTTTTTT
NA	TRBV4-1	TRBJ1-1	NA	CASSQVSPRGNTEAFF	TGCGCCAGCAGCCAAGTTAGCCCCCGAGGGAACACTGAAGCTTTCTTT
NA	TRBV6-2/TRBV6-3	TRBJ2-1	TRBD1	CASSHTGGYNEQFF	TGTGCCAGCAGTCATACAGGGGGCTACAATGAGCAGTTCTTC
NA	TRBV9	TRBJ2-2	TRBD2	CASSVGLAGGPRPTGELFF	TGTGCCAGCAGCGTAGGGCTAGCGGGGGGGCCTCGGCCCACCGGGGAGCTGTTTTTT
NA	TRBV19	TRBJ2-7	TRBD1	CASSTGDRAYEQYF	TGTGCCAGTAGTACCGGGGACAGGGCCTACGAGCAGTACTTC
NA	TRBV5-1	TRBJ1-2	NA	CASSPAVGGRPNYGYTF	TGCGCCAGCAGCCCTGCGGTTGGGGGGAGACCCAACTATGGCTACACCTTC
NA	TRBV7-2	TRBJ2-3	NA	CASSFYGGQTTDTQYF	TGTGCCAGCAGCTTCTACGGGGGACAGACCACAGATACGCAGTATTTT
NA	TRBV2	TRBJ1-6	NA	CASSETDPVFVNSPLHF	TGTGCCAGCAGTGAAACGGACCCCGTTTTTGTTAATTCACCCCTCCACTTT
NA	TRBV7-2	TRBJ2-7	NA	CASSSLGGPYEQYF	TGTGCCAGCAGCTCCTTAGGGGGACCCTACGAGCAGTACTTC
NA	TRBV30	TRBJ2-3	NA	CAWSPRPTDTQYF	TGTGCCTGGAGTCCTCGACCCACAGATACGCAGTATTTT
NA	TRBV9	TRBJ2-1	NA	CASSVVLAYNEQFF	TGTGCCAGCAGCGTAGTGCTAGCTTACAATGAGCAGTTCTTC
NA	TRBV10-2	TRBJ1-1	NA	CASSDYTEAFF	TGCGCCAGCAGTGACTACACTGAAGCTTTCTTT
NA	TRBV11-2	TRBJ2-3	NA	CASSLDMGGGRSDTQYF	TGTGCCAGCAGCTTAGATATGGGGGGTGGCAGATCAGATACGCAGTATTTT
NA	TRBV4-1	TRBJ2-1	NA	CASSQVDMGLAYNEQFF	TGCGCCAGCAGCCAAGTGGACATGGGGCTCGCCTACAATGAGCAGTTCTTC
NA	TRBV25-1	TRBJ2-5	TRBD2	CASSEPGLAGDFQYF	TGTGCCAGCAGTGAACCGGGACTAGCGGGGGATTTCCAGTACTTC
NA	TRBV12-3/TRBV12-4	TRBJ2-3	NA	CASRTPGPDTQYF	TGTGCCAGCAGGACCCCGGGCCCAGATACGCAGTATTTT
few	TRBV19	TRBJ2-3	TRBD2	CASRWGAGLSTDTQYF	TGTGCCAGTAGGTGGGGAGCGGGGCTAAGCACAGATACGCAGTATTTT
NA	TRBV25-1	TRBJ2-1	NA	CASSASGSYNEQFF	TGTGCCAGCAGTGCTTCCGGCTCCTACAATGAGCAGTTCTTC
NA	TRBV4-3	TRBJ1-5	TRBD1	CASSQNLGGGQPQHF	TGCGCCAGCAGCCAAAACCTAGGGGGCGGACAGCCCCAGCATTTT
NA	TRBV30	TRBJ2-1	TRBD2	CAWSGRLAGGYNEQFF	TGTGCCTGGAGTGGTCGACTAGCGGGGGGGTACAATGAGCAGTTCTTC
once	TRBV9	TRBJ2-2	NA	CASSVGSPGPITGELFF	TGTGCCAGCAGCGTAGGGAGCCCGGGACCGATCACCGGGGAGCTGTTTTTT
NA	TRBV2	TRBJ2-1	TRBD2	CASSYPGLAGGRFF	TGTGCCAGCAGCTACCCTGGACTAGCGGGGGGTCGGTTCTTC
NA	TRBV13	TRBJ2-1	TRBD1	CASSEQTGGVRNEQFF	TGTGCCAGCAGCGAACAGACAGGGGGTGTAAGGAATGAGCAGTTCTTC
NA	TRBV18	TRBJ1-2	TRBD1	CASSLEQGRGYTF	TGTGCCAGCTCACTTGAACAGGGGAGGGGCTACACCTTC
NA	TRBV18	TRBJ1-6	NA	CASSPEPLSSYNSPLHF	TGTGCCAGCTCACCCGAGCCCCTGAGCTCCTATAATTCACCCCTCCACTTT
NA	TRBV18	TRBJ1-3	NA	CASSPSGTGGNTIYF	TGTGCCAGCTCACCCTCCGGGACCGGCGGAAACACCATATATTTT
NA	TRBV7-9	TRBJ2-1	NA	CASSLATGRKILF	TGTGCCAGCAGCTTAGCCACAGGGCGGAAAATACTCTTC
NA	TRBV12-3/TRBV12-4	TRBJ1-1	NA	CASSLAGAEAFF	TGTGCCAGCAGTTTAGCCGGGGCTGAAGCTTTCTTT
NA	TRBV4-2	TRBJ2-5	TRBD1	CASSQAMDRVEGETQYF	TGTGCCAGCAGCCAAGCAATGGACAGGGTAGAAGGAGAGACCCAGTACTTC
NA	TRBV19	TRBJ1-2	NA	CASTLQVGVSYGYTF	TGTGCCAGTACCCTTCAAGTCGGGGTTTCCTATGGCTACACCTTC
few	TRBV27	TRBJ2-3	TRBD1	CASSLFLRTGSTDTQYF	TGTGCCAGCAGTTTATTTCTCAGGACAGGAAGCACAGATACGCAGTATTTT
once	TRBV4-1	TRBJ1-1	NA	CASSPEQGITEAFF	TGCGCCAGCAGCCCCGAACAGGGAATCACTGAAGCTTTCTTT
NA	TRBV30	TRBJ1-1	NA	CAWSGQNTEAFF	TGTGCCTGGAGTGGGCAGAACACTGAAGCTTTCTTT
NA	TRBV6-5	TRBJ1-1	TRBD1	CASTTGDTEAFF	TGTGCCAGCACCACAGGGGACACTGAAGCTTTCTTT
NA	TRBV6-5	TRBJ2-3	NA	CASSRSGRFPDTQYF	TGTGCCAGCAGCCGATCGGGCCGTTTCCCAGATACGCAGTATTTT
NA	TRBV5-5	TRBJ2-5	TRBD2	CASSSMTSGGIETQYF	TGTGCCAGCAGCTCCATGACTAGCGGGGGAATTGAGACCCAGTACTTC